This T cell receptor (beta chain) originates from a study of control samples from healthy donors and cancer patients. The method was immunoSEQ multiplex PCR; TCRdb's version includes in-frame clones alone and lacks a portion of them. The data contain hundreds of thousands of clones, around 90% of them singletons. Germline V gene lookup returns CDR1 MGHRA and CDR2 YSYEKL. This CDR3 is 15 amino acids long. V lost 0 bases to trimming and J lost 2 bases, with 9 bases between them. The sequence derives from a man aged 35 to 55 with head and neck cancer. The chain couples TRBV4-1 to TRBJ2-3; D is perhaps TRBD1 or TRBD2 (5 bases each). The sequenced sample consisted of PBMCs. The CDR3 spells CASSQDGAHTDTQYF. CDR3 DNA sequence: TGCGCCAGCAGCCAAGACGGGGCCCACACAGATACGCAGTATTTT.